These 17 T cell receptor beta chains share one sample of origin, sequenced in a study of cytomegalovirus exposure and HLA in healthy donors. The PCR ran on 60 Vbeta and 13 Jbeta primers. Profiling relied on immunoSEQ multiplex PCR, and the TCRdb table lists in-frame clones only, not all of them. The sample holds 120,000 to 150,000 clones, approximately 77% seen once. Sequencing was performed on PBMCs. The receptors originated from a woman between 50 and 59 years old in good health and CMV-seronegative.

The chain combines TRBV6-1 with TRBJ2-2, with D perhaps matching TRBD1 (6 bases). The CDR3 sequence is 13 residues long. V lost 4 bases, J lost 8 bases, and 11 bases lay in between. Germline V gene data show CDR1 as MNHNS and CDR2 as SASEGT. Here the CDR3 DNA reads TGTGCCAGCAGTGGGACAGTAACGGGGGAGCTGTTTTTT. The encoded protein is CASSGTVTGELFF.

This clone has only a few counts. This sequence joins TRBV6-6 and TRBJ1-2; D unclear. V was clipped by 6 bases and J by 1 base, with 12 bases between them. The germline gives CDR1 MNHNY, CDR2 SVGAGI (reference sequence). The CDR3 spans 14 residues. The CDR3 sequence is CASRVAGDNYGYTF. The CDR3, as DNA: TGTGCCAGCAGAGTGGCAGGCGATAACTATGGCTACACCTTC.

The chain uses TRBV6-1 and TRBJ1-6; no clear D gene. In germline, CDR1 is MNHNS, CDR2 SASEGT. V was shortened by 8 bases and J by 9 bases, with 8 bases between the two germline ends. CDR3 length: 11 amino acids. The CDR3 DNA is TGTGCCAGCGCGGTAGGTTCACCCCTCCACTTT. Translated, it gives CASAVGSPLHF.

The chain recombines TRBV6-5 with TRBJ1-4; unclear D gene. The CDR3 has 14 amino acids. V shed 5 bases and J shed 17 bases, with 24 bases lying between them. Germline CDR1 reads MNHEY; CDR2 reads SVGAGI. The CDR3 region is CASSESRGALLLFF. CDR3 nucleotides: TGTGCCAGCAGTGAATCCCGTGGAGCGCTTCTTCTATTTTTT.

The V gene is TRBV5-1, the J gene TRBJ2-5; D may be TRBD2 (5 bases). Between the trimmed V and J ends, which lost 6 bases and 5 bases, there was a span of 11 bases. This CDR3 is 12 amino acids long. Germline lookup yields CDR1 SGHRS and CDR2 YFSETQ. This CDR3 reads CASNGETETQYF. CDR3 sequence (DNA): TGCGCCAGCAACGGGGAAACGGAGACCCAGTACTTC.

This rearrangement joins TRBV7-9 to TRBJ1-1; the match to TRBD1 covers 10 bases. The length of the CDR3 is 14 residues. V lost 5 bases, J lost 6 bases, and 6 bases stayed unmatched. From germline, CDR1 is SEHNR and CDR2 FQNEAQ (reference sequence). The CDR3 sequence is CASSPDRGWAEAFF. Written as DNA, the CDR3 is TGTGCCAGCAGCCCGGACAGGGGGTGGGCTGAAGCTTTCTTT.

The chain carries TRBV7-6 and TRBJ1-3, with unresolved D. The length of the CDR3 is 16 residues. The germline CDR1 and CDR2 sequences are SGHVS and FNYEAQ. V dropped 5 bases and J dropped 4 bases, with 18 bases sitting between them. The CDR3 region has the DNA TGTGCCAGCAGCCAAACGACTGCACTAAGGGGAAACACCATATATTTT. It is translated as CASSQTTALRGNTIYF.

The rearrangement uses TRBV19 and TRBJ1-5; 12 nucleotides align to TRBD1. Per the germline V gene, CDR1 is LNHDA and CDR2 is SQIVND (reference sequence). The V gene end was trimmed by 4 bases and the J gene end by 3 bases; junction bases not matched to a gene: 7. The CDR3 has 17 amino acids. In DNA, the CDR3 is TGTGCCAGTAGTAGCCACGGGACAGGGGGCCCCAATCAGCCCCAGCATTTT. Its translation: CASSSHGTGGPNQPQHF.

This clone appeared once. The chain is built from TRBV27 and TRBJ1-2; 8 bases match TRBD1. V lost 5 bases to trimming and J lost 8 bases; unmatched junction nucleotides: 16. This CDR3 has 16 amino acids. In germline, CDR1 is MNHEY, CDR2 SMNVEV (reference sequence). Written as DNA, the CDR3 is TGTGCCAGCAGTAACAGGGGGGTTTGGTGGACAAAAGGCTACACCTTC. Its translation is CASSNRGVWWTKGYTF.

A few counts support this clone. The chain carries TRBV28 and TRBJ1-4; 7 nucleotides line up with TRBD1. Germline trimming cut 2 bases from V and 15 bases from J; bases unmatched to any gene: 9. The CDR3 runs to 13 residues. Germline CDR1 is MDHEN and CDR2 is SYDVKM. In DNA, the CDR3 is TGTGCCAGCAGTTTAATACAGGGGTCTAGATTGTTTTTT. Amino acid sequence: CASSLIQGSRLFF.

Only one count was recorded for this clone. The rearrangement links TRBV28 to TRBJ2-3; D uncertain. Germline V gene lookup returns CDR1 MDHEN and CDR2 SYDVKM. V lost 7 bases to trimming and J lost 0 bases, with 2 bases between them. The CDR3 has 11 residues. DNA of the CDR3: TGTGCCAGCACGAGCACAGATACGCAGTATTTT. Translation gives CASTSTDTQYF.

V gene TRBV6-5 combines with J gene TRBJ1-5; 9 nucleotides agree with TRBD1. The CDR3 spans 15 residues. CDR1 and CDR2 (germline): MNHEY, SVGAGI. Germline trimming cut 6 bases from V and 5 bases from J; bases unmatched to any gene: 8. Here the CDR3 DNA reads TGTGCCAGCAGGCCCCGGGACAGGGTCTATCAGCCCCAGCATTTT. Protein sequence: CASRPRDRVYQPQHF.

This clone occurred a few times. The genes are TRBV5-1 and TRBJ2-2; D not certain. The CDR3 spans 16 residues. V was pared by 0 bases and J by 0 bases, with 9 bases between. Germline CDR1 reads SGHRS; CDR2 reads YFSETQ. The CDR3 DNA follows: TGCGCCAGCAGCTTGGTCTCCCTAGCGAACACCGGGGAGCTGTTTTTT. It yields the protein CASSLVSLANTGELFF.

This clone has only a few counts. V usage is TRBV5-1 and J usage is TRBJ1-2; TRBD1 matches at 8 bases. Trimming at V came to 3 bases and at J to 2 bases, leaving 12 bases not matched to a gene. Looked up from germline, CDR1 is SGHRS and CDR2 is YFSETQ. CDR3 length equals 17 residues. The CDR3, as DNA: TGCGCCAGCAGCTGGTTAACGACAGGGGAAGCGAACTATGGCTACACCTTC. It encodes CASSWLTTGEANYGYTF.

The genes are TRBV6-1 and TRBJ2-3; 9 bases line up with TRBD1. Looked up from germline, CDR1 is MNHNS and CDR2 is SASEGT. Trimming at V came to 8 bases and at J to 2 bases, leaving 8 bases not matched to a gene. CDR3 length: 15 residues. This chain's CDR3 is CASQTDRGPTDTQYF. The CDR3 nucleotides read TGTGCCAGCCAAACGGACAGGGGACCCACAGATACGCAGTATTTT.

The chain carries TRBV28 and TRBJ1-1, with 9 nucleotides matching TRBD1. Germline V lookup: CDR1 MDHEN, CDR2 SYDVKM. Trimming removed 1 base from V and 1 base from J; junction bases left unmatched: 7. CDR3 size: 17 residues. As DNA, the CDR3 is TGTGCCAGCAGTTTATTAGGGACAGGGAGAAGGAACACTGAAGCTTTCTTT. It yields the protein CASSLLGTGRRNTEAFF.

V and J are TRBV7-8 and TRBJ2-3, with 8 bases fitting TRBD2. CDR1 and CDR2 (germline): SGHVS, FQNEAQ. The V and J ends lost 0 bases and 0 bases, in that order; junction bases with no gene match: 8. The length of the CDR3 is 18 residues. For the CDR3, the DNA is TGTGCCAGCAGCTTAGCAGGGTCGCCTAGCGGGAGCACAGATACGCAGTATTTT. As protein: CASSLAGSPSGSTDTQYF.